The rows below give T cell receptor beta chains drawn from one sample of a study of vaccination effects on CD4 cells after COVID-19. Profiled with immunoSEQ multiplex PCR; TCRdb holds only in-frame clones, not every one. The sample has around 16,000 clones, approximately 70% seen once; the top ten hold 9%. Antigens of these TCRs are unknown. This specimen consisted of CD4+ T cells from PBMCs cultured with SARS-CoV-2 spike peptides, obtained after COVID-19 vaccination. The receptors shown here come from a human donor who received a COVID-19 vaccine. CDR3s include the opening cysteine and the closing phenylalanine or tryptophan. Size is omitted from some rows. Given values are once, few, many or a class for expanded clones.

V: TRBV30
size: .
length: 13
J: TRBJ2-2
CDR3: CAWDFRGTGELFF

V: TRBV5-1
size: .
length: 16
J: TRBJ2-5
CDR3: CASSLARSSFQETQYF

V: TRBV5-6
size: .
length: 13
J: TRBJ2-2
CDR3: CASSLLTGGELFF

V: TRBV19
size: .
length: 17
J: TRBJ2-2
CDR3: CASTGTSGGVLPGELFF

V: TRBV3-1/TRBV3-2
size: .
length: 15
J: TRBJ1-1
CDR3: CASSPVRTVNTEAFF

V: TRBV4-1
size: .
length: 15
J: TRBJ1-3
CDR3: CASSHGPISGNTIYF

V: TRBV6-5
size: .
length: 13
J: TRBJ1-5
CDR3: CASRGQSSQPQHF

V: TRBV19
size: medium-sized
length: 18
J: TRBJ1-6
CDR3: CASSIYPTGGAANSPLHF

V: TRBV7-3
size: .
length: 14
J: TRBJ1-1
CDR3: CASQAGPGLTEAFF

V: TRBV6-5
size: .
length: 15
J: TRBJ1-2
CDR3: CASSPGPARVYGYTF

V: TRBV6-4
size: .
length: 13
J: TRBJ2-1
CDR3: CASSDSDNNEQFF

V: TRBV25-1
size: .
length: 12
J: TRBJ2-3
CDR3: CASSERLHTQYF

V: TRBV5-6
size: .
length: 14
J: TRBJ2-1
CDR3: CASRRDFERWEQFF

V: TRBV9
size: .
length: 15
J: TRBJ1-3
CDR3: CASSVTGLVGNTIYF

V: TRBV7-9
size: .
length: 15
J: TRBJ2-1
CDR3: CASSLGRGGYNEQFF

V: TRBV2
size: .
length: 12
J: TRBJ1-5
CDR3: CASSEVGQPQHF

V: TRBV7-9
size: .
length: 15
J: TRBJ2-1
CDR3: CASSLGGTRYNEQFF

V: TRBV10-3
size: once
length: 14
J: TRBJ2-7
CDR3: CAISESRQSYEQYF

V: TRBV18
size: .
length: 14
J: TRBJ2-7
CDR3: CASSPPARDYEQYF

V: TRBV5-1
size: few
length: 15
J: TRBJ1-2
CDR3: CASTQAGQENYGYTF

V: TRBV27
size: .
length: 15
J: TRBJ2-5
CDR3: CASSGRGLAKETQYF

V: TRBV27
size: .
length: 16
J: TRBJ2-7
CDR3: CASSSPSRDRGGEQYF

V: TRBV3-1/TRBV3-2
size: .
length: 15
J: TRBJ2-5
CDR3: CASSPGGGRSWKQYF

V: TRBV7-2
size: .
length: 15
J: TRBJ2-7
CDR3: CASSYSGSRVGEQYF

V: TRBV18
size: .
length: 13
J: TRBJ2-2
CDR3: CASLPRGTGELFF

V: TRBV10-3
size: .
length: 14
J: TRBJ1-2
CDR3: CAISDWTGGYGYTF

V: TRBV6-1
size: .
length: 16
J: TRBJ1-2
CDR3: CASSEGGTGAGYGYTF

V: TRBV5-4
size: few
length: 15
J: TRBJ1-2
CDR3: CASSLGGVLNYGYTF

V: TRBV10-3
size: .
length: 14
J: TRBJ2-5
CDR3: CAIRPTDREETQYF

V: TRBV18
size: .
length: 14
J: TRBJ1-6
CDR3: CASSEYSYNSPLHF

V: TRBV19
size: .
length: 14
J: TRBJ2-7
CDR3: CASSPGLAVDEQYF

V: TRBV7-8
size: .
length: 15
J: TRBJ1-6
CDR3: CASSQGQGGNSPLHF

V: TRBV15
size: once
length: 15
J: TRBJ1-5
CDR3: CATSRAGGGNQPQHF

V: TRBV4-1
size: .
length: 15
J: TRBJ1-5
CDR3: CASSQDTGGGQPQHF

V: TRBV21-1
size: .
length: 15
J: TRBJ2-3
CDR3: CASRPGRERTDTQYF

V: TRBV4-1
size: once
length: 15
J: TRBJ2-3
CDR3: CASSPTSRVEDTQYF

V: TRBV6-5
size: .
length: 15
J: TRBJ2-7
CDR3: CASRDLAGGPGEQYF

V: TRBV6-6
size: .
length: 15
J: TRBJ1-2
CDR3: CASSYSLDRVNGYTF

V: TRBV28
size: .
length: 13
J: TRBJ1-5
CDR3: CASIGGASQPQHF

V: TRBV6-5
size: .
length: 13
J: TRBJ2-7
CDR3: CASRPGQTYEQYF

V: TRBV29-1
size: medium-sized
length: 13
J: TRBJ1-5
CDR3: CSVEGDSNQPQHF

V: TRBV5-1
size: .
length: 14
J: TRBJ2-1
CDR3: CASSFGTSDREQFF

V: TRBV30
size: few
length: 13
J: TRBJ1-1
CDR3: CAWSVGGRTEAFF

V: TRBV6-2/TRBV6-3
size: .
length: 16
J: TRBJ1-5
CDR3: CASSYDRGRGNQPQHF

V: TRBV6-4
size: few
length: 15
J: TRBJ1-6
CDR3: CASSDRGQGNSPLHF

V: TRBV20-1
size: .
length: 8
J: TRBJ1-1
CDR3: CSANEAFF

V: TRBV27
size: .
length: 14
J: TRBJ2-7
CDR3: CASSLGQGFHEQYF

V: TRBV6-5
size: .
length: 14
J: TRBJ1-1
CDR3: CASSPTGGNTEAFF

V: TRBV27
size: medium-sized
length: 16
J: TRBJ1-5
CDR3: CASSPTTGGANQPQHF

V: TRBV5-4
size: .
length: 15
J: TRBJ2-1
CDR3: CASSVDPGGYNEQFF

V: TRBV11-1
size: .
length: 13
J: TRBJ1-2
CDR3: CASSLTLNGYYTF

V: TRBV5-4
size: few
length: 12
J: TRBJ1-1
CDR3: CASSARDTEAFF

V: TRBV27
size: .
length: 12
J: TRBJ1-5
CDR3: CASSPHNQPQHF

V: TRBV7-5
size: .
length: 15
J: TRBJ2-1
CDR3: CARSPVTSGYNEQFF